The clone carrying this T cell receptor (beta chain) occurred once. Its target is not known. The data derive from a study of PD-L1 blockade in urothelial cancer. On the study more broadly: After treatment start, blood was analyzed at 3 weeks (second dose) and at 6 weeks. Study-level findings and limits: Better survival was predicted when blood TCR clonality before treatment fell below the median.

The method was immunoSEQ multiplex PCR; TCRdb's version includes in-frame clones alone and lacks a portion of them. The sample lists fewer than 50,000 clones, about 90% occurring once. The time point was: peripheral blood 6 weeks after treatment start. The V and J ends lost 6 bases and 2 bases respectively, with 15 bases between them. Germline values: CDR1 SGHKS, CDR2 YYEKEE (reference sequence). This CDR3 spans 14 amino acids. The TCR comes from a man between 65 and 79 years old with urothelial cancer. The rearrangement uses TRBV5-5 and TRBJ2-7, with no clear D. The sample in question was PBMCs, obtained around atezolizumab (anti-PD-L1) treatment. DNA of the CDR3: TGTGCCAGCATTAGAGCCACCGCTCCCTACGAGCAGTACTTC. Its translation is CASIRATAPYEQYF. The complete variable domain, with remaining parts taken from reference TRBV5-5 and TRBJ2-7, reads DAGVTQSPTHLIKTRGQQVTLRCSPISGHKSVSWYQQVLGQGPQFIFQYYEKEERGRGNFPDRFSARQFPNYSSELNVNALLLGDSALYLCASIRATAPYEQYFGPGTRLTVT.